Shown below are 11 T cell receptor beta chains from a single sample sequenced in a study. One entry per CDR3 protein results from TCRdb running MiXCR on the 5' RACE reads. The repertoire holds about 47,000 distinct CDR3 sequences, with roughly 28% as singletons. The sample taken for sequencing was naive CD4+ T cells sorted from blood. Subset in this sample: naive CD4+ T cells, CD4+CD45RA+CD25-. These TCRs come from a female donor with breast cancer.

The chain couples TRBV6-6 to TRBJ1-5; D is uncertain. Germline assignment: CDR1 MNHNY and CDR2 SVGAGI (reference sequence). The CDR3 is made up of 15 amino acids. The V and J ends lost 0 bases and 3 bases respectively, with 9 bases between them. The CDR3, as DNA: TGTGCCAGCAGTTACTCGACACAGCCCAATCAGCCCCAGCATTTT. It is translated as CASSYSTQPNQPQHF.

This clonotype was counted a few times. This chain uses TRBV6-1 with TRBJ2-5, with D unclear. V was trimmed by 1 base and J by 5 bases, leaving 5 bases between them. Germline V gene data show CDR1 as MNHNS and CDR2 as SASEGT. This CDR3 has 12 residues. The DNA of the CDR3 is TGTGCCAGCAGTGAAGTAAGGGAGACCCAGTACTTC. Its protein is CASSEVRETQYF.

This clonotype was picked up many times. V and J are TRBV6-2 or TRBV6-3 and TRBJ2-1; D perhaps matches TRBD2 (5 bases). The germline V gene has CDR1 MNHEY and CDR2 SVGEGT. Trimming took 5 bases from V and 3 from J, leaving 5 bases between them. The CDR3 is 12 residues long. The CDR3 region is CASSRDYNEQFF. Here the CDR3 DNA reads TGTGCCAGCAGTCGGGACTACAATGAGCAGTTCTTC.

The table lists this clonotype with a few counts. V gene TRBV11-3 combines with J gene TRBJ2-1, with TRBD2 matching 8 bases. Trimming removed 5 bases from V and 5 bases from J; junction bases left unmatched: 14. CDR3 length: 17 amino acids. Germline values: CDR1 SGHNT, CDR2 YENEEA. The CDR3 nucleotides are TGTGCCAGCAGCCCACCCCACTCTGGCGGGGGGAACAATGAGCAGTTCTTC. Translating gives CASSPPHSGGGNNEQFF.

This clonotype was counted at least ten times. The chain recombines TRBV7-2 with TRBJ2-6, with D possibly being TRBD1 or TRBD2 (6 bases each). Germline assignment: CDR1 SGHTA and CDR2 FQGNSA. The CDR3 runs 18 residues. V lost 5 bases to trimming and J lost 0 bases, with 17 bases between them. For the CDR3, the DNA is TGTGCCAGCAGCCCAGGGGCGGGGAGTGACTCTGGGGCCAACGTCCTGACTTTC. It yields the protein CASSPGAGSDSGANVLTF. The full variable domain, its missing parts supplied by reference TRBV7-2 and TRBJ2-6, is GAGVSQSPSNKVTEKGKDVELRCDPISGHTALYWYRQSLGQGLEFLIYFQGNSAPDKSGLPSDRFSAERTGGSVSTLTIQRTQQEDSAVYLCASSPGAGSDSGANVLTFGAGSRLTVL.

This clonotype was found a few times. This chain uses TRBV7-9 with TRBJ2-5; either TRBD1 or TRBD2 may supply D (6 bases each). CDR1 SEHNR and CDR2 FQNEAQ come from the germline V gene (reference sequence). This CDR3 is built from 16 residues. V was clipped by 5 bases and J by 9 bases, with 25 bases between them. CDR3 sequence: CASSPAGGGPGWAQYF. The CDR3 nucleotides are TGTGCCAGCAGCCCTGCCGGGGGCGGCCCAGGTTGGGCCCAGTACTTC.

The chain carries TRBV6-5 and TRBJ1-6, with a possible D match to TRBD1 (5 bases). Germline CDR1 is MNHEY and CDR2 is SVGAGI. This CDR3 contains 18 residues. Deletions cut 2 bases from V and 6 bases from J, with 20 bases between. CDR3 coding DNA: TGTGCCAGCAGTTACGCCCATGGTGGGGGACTCTCTAATTCACCCCTCCACTTT. As protein: CASSYAHGGGLSNSPLHF.

In regard to this clonotype: This likely comes from a read error, as the CDR3 has no conserved phenylalanine or tryptophan at its end. The genes are TRBV7-2 and TRBJ1-2, with unresolved D. The CDR3 has 12 amino acids. Per the germline V gene, CDR1 is SGHTA and CDR2 is FQGNSA. Deletions cut 5 bases from V and 0 bases from J, with 4 bases between. CDR3 DNA: TGTGCCAGCAGCGCCTCTAACTATGGCTACACCTCC. This gives the protein CASSASNYGYTS.

This chain links TRBV5-1 with TRBJ2-2; D gene unclear. V lost 1 base, J lost 3 bases, and 7 bases lay in between. Germline V lookup: CDR1 SGHRS, CDR2 YFSETQ. The CDR3 consists of 14 residues. CDR3 loop: CASSLFTDTGELFF. The CDR3 DNA sequence: TGCGCCAGCAGCTTGTTCACGGACACCGGGGAGCTGTTTTTT.

V usage is TRBV2 and J usage is TRBJ1-3; D ambiguous. V lost 7 bases and J lost 1, with 8 bases in between. The CDR3 totals 13 residues. Germline V gives CDR1 SNHLY, CDR2 FYNNEI. The CDR3 here is CASTTWSGNTIYF. DNA for the CDR3: TGTGCCAGCACGACTTGGTCTGGAAACACCATATATTTT.

Of note for this clonotype: One end of the junction fails to match germline, which may point to a read error. The CDR3 region has the DNA TGCGCCAGCGGCTTGGACACCAGGGGCTACACCTTC. This gives the protein CASGLDTRGYTF. The gene calls are TRBV5-1 and TRBJ1-2, with D possibly TRBD1 on 5 matching bases. The CDR3 extends over 12 amino acids. Germline CDR1 reads SGHRS; CDR2 reads YFSETQ.